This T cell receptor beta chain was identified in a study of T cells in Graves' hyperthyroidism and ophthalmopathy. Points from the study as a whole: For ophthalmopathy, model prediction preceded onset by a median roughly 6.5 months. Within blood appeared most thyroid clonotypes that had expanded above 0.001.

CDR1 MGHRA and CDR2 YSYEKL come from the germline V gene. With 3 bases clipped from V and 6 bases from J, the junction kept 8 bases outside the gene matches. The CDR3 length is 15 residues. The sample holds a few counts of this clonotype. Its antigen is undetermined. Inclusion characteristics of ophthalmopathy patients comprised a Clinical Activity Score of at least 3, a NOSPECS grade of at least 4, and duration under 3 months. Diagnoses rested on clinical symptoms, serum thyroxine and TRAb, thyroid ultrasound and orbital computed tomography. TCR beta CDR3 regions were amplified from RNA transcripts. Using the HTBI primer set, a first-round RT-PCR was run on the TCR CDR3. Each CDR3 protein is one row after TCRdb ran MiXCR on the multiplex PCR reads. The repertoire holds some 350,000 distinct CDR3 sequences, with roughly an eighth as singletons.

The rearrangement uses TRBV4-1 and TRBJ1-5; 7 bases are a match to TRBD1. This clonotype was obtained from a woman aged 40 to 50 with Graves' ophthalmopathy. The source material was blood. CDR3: CASSHPTGEAQPQHF. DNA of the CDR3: TGCGCCAGCAGCCACCCCACAGGGGAGGCTCAGCCCCAGCATTTT.